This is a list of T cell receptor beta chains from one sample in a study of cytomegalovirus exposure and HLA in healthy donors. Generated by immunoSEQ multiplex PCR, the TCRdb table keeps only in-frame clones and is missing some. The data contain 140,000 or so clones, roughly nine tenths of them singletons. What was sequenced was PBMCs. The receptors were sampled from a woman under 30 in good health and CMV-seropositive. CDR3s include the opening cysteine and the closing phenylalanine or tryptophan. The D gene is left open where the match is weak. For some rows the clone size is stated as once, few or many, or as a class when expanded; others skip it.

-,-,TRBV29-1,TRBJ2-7,CSASAGAEQYF,TGCAGCGCTAGTGCGGGGGCCGAGCAGTACTTC
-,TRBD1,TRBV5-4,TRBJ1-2,CASSLEDRVFYGYTF,TGTGCCAGCAGCTTGGAGGACAGGGTTTTTTATGGCTACACCTTC
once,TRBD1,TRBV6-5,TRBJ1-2,CASSYDRLGQGWGYTF,TGTGCCAGCAGTTACGACCGTCTAGGACAGGGCTGGGGCTACACCTTC
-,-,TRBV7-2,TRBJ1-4,CASSLDRRSGKLFF,TGTGCCAGCAGCTTAGATCGGAGGTCTGGGAAACTGTTTTTT
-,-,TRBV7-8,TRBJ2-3,CASSQLDSFPTDTQYF,TGTGCCAGCAGTCAATTGGACTCGTTTCCCACAGATACGCAGTATTTT
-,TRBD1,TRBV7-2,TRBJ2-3,CASSLAGTVGTDTQYF,TGTGCCAGCAGCTTAGCGGGGACAGTCGGGACAGATACGCAGTATTTT
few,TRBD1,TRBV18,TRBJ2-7,CASSPDREQYF,TGTGCCAGCTCACCGGACAGGGAGCAGTACTTC
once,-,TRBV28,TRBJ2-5,CASSSQGSYQETQYF,TGTGCCAGCAGTTCGCAGGGATCGTACCAAGAGACCCAGTACTTC
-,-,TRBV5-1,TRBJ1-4,CASSWGGPNEKLFF,TGCGCCAGCAGCTGGGGGGGTCCTAATGAAAAACTGTTTTTT
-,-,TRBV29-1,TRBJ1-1,CSVVEPVRGEAFF,TGCAGCGTTGTGGAGCCCGTCCGGGGGGAAGCTTTCTTT
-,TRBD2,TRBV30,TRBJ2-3,CAWGAGDPTDTQYF,TGTGCCTGGGGAGCGGGGGACCCCACAGATACGCAGTATTTT
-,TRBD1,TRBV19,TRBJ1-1,CASSILQGGEAFF,TGTGCCAGTAGTATCTTACAGGGGGGTGAAGCTTTCTTT
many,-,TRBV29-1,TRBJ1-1,CSVEGLLLEAFF,TGCAGCGTTGAAGGACTCCTGCTTGAAGCTTTCTTT
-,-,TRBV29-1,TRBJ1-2,CSVEGIAGTGYGYTF,TGCAGCGTTGAGGGAATTGCCGGGACTGGGTATGGCTACACCTTC
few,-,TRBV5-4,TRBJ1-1,CASSLRGFGTEAFF,TGTGCCAGCAGCTTGAGGGGGTTTGGCACTGAAGCTTTCTTT
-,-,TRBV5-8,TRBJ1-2,CASSLPLSRWISNYGYTF,TGTGCCAGCAGCTTGCCGTTATCCAGGTGGATTTCTAACTATGGCTACACCTTC
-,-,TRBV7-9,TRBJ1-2,CASSLGQRYGYTF,TGTGCCAGCAGCTTAGGACAGCGCTATGGCTACACCTTC
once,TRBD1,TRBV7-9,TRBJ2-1,CASSFTGGRGNEQFF,TGTGCCAGCAGCTTTACAGGGGGCAGGGGGAATGAGCAGTTCTTC